This is a list of T cell receptor beta chains from one sample in a study of siplizumab effects on memory and regulatory T cells. Sequencing was performed with immunoSEQ multiplex PCR; in TCRdb, only in-frame clones are kept and a portion is missing. The profile shows some 100,000 clones, under 95% of them singletons. The sequenced material came from Tregs sorted from blood. The receptors were sampled from a human donor in good health. The CDR3 runs from the conserved cysteine through the conserved F or W. Each record gives: V gene, clone size, D gene, J gene, CDR3 DNA, CDR3 protein. A D gene is named only where the DNA matches it firmly. Some rows mark clone size as missing; the rest say once, few, many or name a class of expanded clone.

v_gene: TRBV7-9
abundance: -
d_gene: -
j_gene: TRBJ2-1
CDR3nt: TGTGCCAGCAGCTTAAAATCTATAGGGGGACACGAACCGTTCTTC
CDR3aa: CASSLKSIGGHEPFF

v_gene: TRBV7-3
abundance: -
d_gene: -
j_gene: TRBJ2-1
CDR3nt: TGTGCCAGCAGCTTAAGTCTATACAATGAGCAGTTCTTC
CDR3aa: CASSLSLYNEQFF

v_gene: TRBV9
abundance: -
d_gene: -
j_gene: TRBJ2-7
CDR3nt: TGTGCCAGCAGCGCAGGGACACTGAAGACCTACGAGCAGTACTTC
CDR3aa: CASSAGTLKTYEQYF

v_gene: TRBV14
abundance: -
d_gene: -
j_gene: TRBJ1-5
CDR3nt: TGTGCCAGCAATCAAATCATGGAGTATAGCAATCAGCCCCAGCATTTT
CDR3aa: CASNQIMEYSNQPQHF

v_gene: TRBV20-1
abundance: many
d_gene: -
j_gene: TRBJ2-1
CDR3nt: TGCAGTGCCCGTATGGGTGAGCAGTTCTTC
CDR3aa: CSARMGEQFF

v_gene: TRBV7-9
abundance: -
d_gene: TRBD1
j_gene: TRBJ2-4
CDR3nt: TGTGCCAGCAGCTTAGCCGCAGGGGGAAACATTCAGTACTTC
CDR3aa: CASSLAAGGNIQYF

v_gene: TRBV5-1
abundance: -
d_gene: -
j_gene: TRBJ2-3
CDR3nt: TGCGCCAGCAGCTTGTATGGCGGGACCACCCCTTTTAAGACAGATACGCAGTATTTT
CDR3aa: CASSLYGGTTPFKTDTQYF

v_gene: TRBV4-1
abundance: -
d_gene: -
j_gene: TRBJ2-3
CDR3nt: TGCGCCAGCAGCCACCAGAGATTGAGCACAGATACGCAGTATTTT
CDR3aa: CASSHQRLSTDTQYF

v_gene: TRBV7-2
abundance: -
d_gene: -
j_gene: TRBJ1-3
CDR3nt: TGTGCCAGCAGCTTATACAGTGGTGGCCGCGAGTTCTCTGGAAACACCATATATTTT
CDR3aa: CASSLYSGGREFSGNTIYF

v_gene: TRBV2
abundance: once
d_gene: TRBD1
j_gene: TRBJ2-5
CDR3nt: TGTGCCAGCATCCTTGACAGGGGATTGGAGACCCAGTACTTC
CDR3aa: CASILDRGLETQYF

v_gene: TRBV5-1
abundance: -
d_gene: -
j_gene: TRBJ2-2
CDR3nt: TGCGCCAGCAGCTTGAAGGACCCTAACACCGGGGAGCTGTTTTTT
CDR3aa: CASSLKDPNTGELFF

v_gene: TRBV5-1
abundance: -
d_gene: TRBD1
j_gene: TRBJ1-1
CDR3nt: TGCGCCAGCAGCACACAGGGGAGGGTGTACACTGAAGCTTTCTTT
CDR3aa: CASSTQGRVYTEAFF

v_gene: TRBV5-4
abundance: once
d_gene: -
j_gene: TRBJ1-3
CDR3nt: TGTGCCAGCAGCTTGGCAGGAGGAAACACCATATATTTT
CDR3aa: CASSLAGGNTIYF

v_gene: TRBV11-2
abundance: -
d_gene: TRBD1
j_gene: TRBJ1-1
CDR3nt: TGTGCCAGCAGTTTATTAGGACAGGGAAACACTGAAGCTTTCTTT
CDR3aa: CASSLLGQGNTEAFF

v_gene: TRBV4-1
abundance: -
d_gene: -
j_gene: TRBJ2-1
CDR3nt: TGCGCCAGCAGCCAAGATATAGGTCTAGCAATCAATGAGCAGTTCTTC
CDR3aa: CASSQDIGLAINEQFF

v_gene: TRBV5-1
abundance: once
d_gene: TRBD2
j_gene: TRBJ2-5
CDR3nt: TGCGCCAGCAGCAGGGTCCTAGCGGGAGAACAGACCCAGTACTTC
CDR3aa: CASSRVLAGEQTQYF

v_gene: TRBV5-5
abundance: once
d_gene: -
j_gene: TRBJ2-7
CDR3nt: TGTGCCAGCAGCTTGAAAATATGGGACTCAACCTACGAGCAGTACTTC
CDR3aa: CASSLKIWDSTYEQYF

v_gene: TRBV10-3
abundance: -
d_gene: -
j_gene: TRBJ2-7
CDR3nt: TGTGCCATCAGTGAGGGAAGCTCCTACGAGCAGTACTTC
CDR3aa: CAISEGSSYEQYF

v_gene: TRBV28
abundance: -
d_gene: TRBD2
j_gene: TRBJ2-7
CDR3nt: TGTGCCAGCAGCCAGGGCGGGGGGGCCTTCTACGAGCAGTACTTC
CDR3aa: CASSQGGGAFYEQYF

v_gene: TRBV10-3
abundance: once
d_gene: TRBD1
j_gene: TRBJ2-7
CDR3nt: TGTGCCATCAGAGGGACAGGGACCTCCTACGAGCAGTACTTC
CDR3aa: CAIRGTGTSYEQYF

v_gene: TRBV4-1
abundance: once
d_gene: -
j_gene: TRBJ1-2
CDR3nt: TGCGCCAGCAGCCAAGATTCCACCTATGGCTACACCTTC
CDR3aa: CASSQDSTYGYTF

v_gene: TRBV7-3
abundance: -
d_gene: -
j_gene: TRBJ2-2
CDR3nt: TGTGCCAGCCGACTAGGGGGATCCACCGGGGAGCTGTTTTTT
CDR3aa: CASRLGGSTGELFF

v_gene: TRBV19
abundance: few
d_gene: -
j_gene: TRBJ2-5
CDR3nt: TGTGCCAGTAGTATATCCCTCAGGGGGACTGGAACCCAAGAGACCCAGTACTTC
CDR3aa: CASSISLRGTGTQETQYF

v_gene: TRBV27
abundance: -
d_gene: -
j_gene: TRBJ1-5
CDR3nt: TGTGCCAGCAGTTTAGGTTATAGCAATCAGCCCCAGCATTTT
CDR3aa: CASSLGYSNQPQHF

v_gene: TRBV6-1
abundance: -
d_gene: TRBD2
j_gene: TRBJ2-5
CDR3nt: TGTGCCAGCAGTGGGTTCTGGTTGTGGGAGGGCCTCGAGACCCAGTACTTC
CDR3aa: CASSGFWLWEGLETQYF

v_gene: TRBV7-2
abundance: -
d_gene: -
j_gene: TRBJ1-3
CDR3nt: TGTGCCAGCAAGCCAGACTCTGGAAACACCATATATTTT
CDR3aa: CASKPDSGNTIYF

v_gene: TRBV4-1
abundance: -
d_gene: -
j_gene: TRBJ1-5
CDR3nt: TGCGCCAGCAGCCAAGATCTTTTCCTCTCAGGACAGCATTTT
CDR3aa: CASSQDLFLSGQHF

v_gene: TRBV4-2
abundance: -
d_gene: -
j_gene: TRBJ1-3
CDR3nt: TGTGCCAGCAGCCAGGACAGTAATCGAAACACCATATATTTT
CDR3aa: CASSQDSNRNTIYF

v_gene: TRBV5-1
abundance: -
d_gene: -
j_gene: TRBJ1-1
CDR3nt: TGCGCCAGCAGCGCAACTTTGGGGGCAGGGACTGAAGCTTTCTTT
CDR3aa: CASSATLGAGTEAFF

v_gene: TRBV5-6
abundance: -
d_gene: -
j_gene: TRBJ2-1
CDR3nt: TGTGCCAGCAGCGAATTGGACATCAATGAGCAGTTCTTC
CDR3aa: CASSELDINEQFF

v_gene: TRBV5-4
abundance: once
d_gene: -
j_gene: TRBJ2-7
CDR3nt: TGTGCCAGCAAGCCCGGGACACGGGTCAACGAGCAGTACTTC
CDR3aa: CASKPGTRVNEQYF

v_gene: TRBV10-3
abundance: -
d_gene: TRBD1
j_gene: TRBJ2-1
CDR3nt: TGTGCCATCAGCGGGAACAGGGGGCTTGTCGATGAGCAGTTCTTC
CDR3aa: CAISGNRGLVDEQFF

v_gene: TRBV7-6
abundance: -
d_gene: -
j_gene: TRBJ2-7
CDR3nt: TGTGCCAGCAGCGGGGCGACCCTTGCCGAGCAGTACTTC
CDR3aa: CASSGATLAEQYF

v_gene: TRBV10-1
abundance: few
d_gene: TRBD2
j_gene: TRBJ2-5
CDR3nt: TGCGCCAGCAGTGAGTCGATTGGGACTAGCGGGTTGCAGACCCAGTACTTC
CDR3aa: CASSESIGTSGLQTQYF

v_gene: TRBV5-6
abundance: -
d_gene: -
j_gene: TRBJ2-3
CDR3nt: TGTGCCAGCAGCTTGACCCCGATCAAGAGGGGGTTTGTCACAGATACGCAGTATTTT
CDR3aa: CASSLTPIKRGFVTDTQYF

v_gene: TRBV9
abundance: -
d_gene: -
j_gene: TRBJ2-2
CDR3nt: TGTGCCAGCAGCGTCTTTGCGTTGGTGAACACCGGGGAGCTGTTTTTT
CDR3aa: CASSVFALVNTGELFF

v_gene: TRBV19
abundance: once
d_gene: TRBD2
j_gene: TRBJ2-5
CDR3nt: TGTGCCAGTAGTTCTACTAGCGGGAGAGTTTGGGAGACCCAGTACTTC
CDR3aa: CASSSTSGRVWETQYF

v_gene: TRBV13
abundance: -
d_gene: -
j_gene: TRBJ2-7
CDR3nt: TGTGCCAGCAGCTCAGAGGGCCTACAGTACTTC
CDR3aa: CASSSEGLQYF

v_gene: TRBV10-1
abundance: -
d_gene: -
j_gene: TRBJ2-5
CDR3nt: TGCGCCAGCAGTGAGTCCGGTAGCGGTGGCGGGACCCAGTACTTC
CDR3aa: CASSESGSGGGTQYF

v_gene: TRBV6-4
abundance: -
d_gene: TRBD1
j_gene: TRBJ1-4
CDR3nt: TGTGCCAGGCCGGGACAGAGTGGGAGAAGGGATGAAAAACTGTTTTTT
CDR3aa: CARPGQSGRRDEKLFF

v_gene: TRBV2
abundance: few
d_gene: TRBD2
j_gene: TRBJ2-7
CDR3nt: TGTGCCAGCAGTGCGGCGGGACTAGCGGGACTCATCGAGCAGTACTTC
CDR3aa: CASSAAGLAGLIEQYF

v_gene: TRBV4-1
abundance: -
d_gene: -
j_gene: TRBJ2-4
CDR3nt: TGCGCCAGCAGCCAAGATCCCTCTAACATTCAGTACTTC
CDR3aa: CASSQDPSNIQYF

v_gene: TRBV11-2
abundance: -
d_gene: -
j_gene: TRBJ2-1
CDR3nt: TGTGCCAGCAGCTACCACGGGAGCTCCTACAATGAGCAGTTCTTC
CDR3aa: CASSYHGSSYNEQFF

v_gene: TRBV28
abundance: -
d_gene: -
j_gene: TRBJ2-1
CDR3nt: TGTGCCAGCAGTCCATTTAGGGGGAGGGCAAATGAGCAGTTCTTC
CDR3aa: CASSPFRGRANEQFF

v_gene: TRBV19
abundance: -
d_gene: -
j_gene: TRBJ2-1
CDR3nt: TGTGCCAGTAGCCGACGTACGGGAGCGGGTAATGAGCAGTTCTTC
CDR3aa: CASSRRTGAGNEQFF

v_gene: TRBV23-1
abundance: -
d_gene: -
j_gene: TRBJ1-3
CDR3nt: TGCGCCAGCAGTCCTCTGGACATTGGGACTGGAAACACCATATATTTT
CDR3aa: CASSPLDIGTGNTIYF

v_gene: TRBV5-1
abundance: few
d_gene: -
j_gene: TRBJ2-3
CDR3nt: TGCGCCAGCACCTTAGCCGGGACTGTAAGCACAGATACGCAGTATTTT
CDR3aa: CASTLAGTVSTDTQYF

v_gene: TRBV5-6
abundance: -
d_gene: -
j_gene: TRBJ2-1
CDR3nt: TGTGCCAGCAGCTCTTCCGGGACTGACTCCTACAATGAGCAGTTCTTC
CDR3aa: CASSSSGTDSYNEQFF

v_gene: TRBV19
abundance: -
d_gene: -
j_gene: TRBJ2-3
CDR3nt: TGTGCCAGTAGTATACGTAGGGGGAGAAATTCCCCTAGCACAGATACGCAGTATTTT
CDR3aa: CASSIRRGRNSPSTDTQYF

v_gene: TRBV6-5
abundance: -
d_gene: -
j_gene: TRBJ1-2
CDR3nt: TGTGCCAGCAGTTATCAAGGGGCGGGCTATGGCTACACCTTC
CDR3aa: CASSYQGAGYGYTF

v_gene: TRBV11-2
abundance: -
d_gene: -
j_gene: TRBJ2-7
CDR3nt: TGTGCCAGCAGCTTAAAGGACTACGAGCAGTACTTC
CDR3aa: CASSLKDYEQYF

v_gene: TRBV7-3
abundance: -
d_gene: TRBD1
j_gene: TRBJ1-2
CDR3nt: TGTGCCAGCAGCTTAGGCCAGGGGGGTGGCTACACCTTC
CDR3aa: CASSLGQGGGYTF

v_gene: TRBV20-1
abundance: -
d_gene: -
j_gene: TRBJ1-4
CDR3nt: TGCAGTGCTAGCGACGCGGAAAAACTGTTTTTT
CDR3aa: CSASDAEKLFF

v_gene: TRBV5-4
abundance: -
d_gene: -
j_gene: TRBJ2-4
CDR3nt: TGTGCCAGCAGCTGGAGCGCGGTCAAAAACATTCAGTACTTC
CDR3aa: CASSWSAVKNIQYF

v_gene: TRBV7-8
abundance: once
d_gene: -
j_gene: TRBJ1-2
CDR3nt: TGTGCCAGCAGCTTAGAGCGGGGGCTCTGGTATGGCTACACCTTC
CDR3aa: CASSLERGLWYGYTF

v_gene: TRBV4-1
abundance: -
d_gene: -
j_gene: TRBJ2-6
CDR3nt: TGCGCCAGCAGCCAAGGGGACGACCTCTCTGGGGCCAACGTCCTGACTTTC
CDR3aa: CASSQGDDLSGANVLTF

v_gene: TRBV5-1
abundance: -
d_gene: TRBD2
j_gene: TRBJ2-3
CDR3nt: TGCGCCAGCAGATACGGGGGGACTTCCTGGAGCACAGATACGCAGTATTTT
CDR3aa: CASRYGGTSWSTDTQYF

v_gene: TRBV18
abundance: -
d_gene: TRBD2
j_gene: TRBJ2-3
CDR3nt: TGTGCCAGCTCACCACCGTCGGCGCGGGGGAGCACAGATACGCAGTATTTT
CDR3aa: CASSPPSARGSTDTQYF

v_gene: TRBV7-6
abundance: -
d_gene: -
j_gene: TRBJ1-6
CDR3nt: TGTGCCAGCAGCTTAGAGGCAGACACGGGATACTCACCCCTCCACTTT
CDR3aa: CASSLEADTGYSPLHF